This T cell receptor (beta chain) stems from a study of blood T cell repertoires in COVID-19. Study as a whole: Sites across the United States, Italy and Spain contributed samples from acute and convalescent COVID-19. The analysed material was cDNA or gDNA that came from T cells, B-cell-depleted T cells, or PBMCs.

The germline V gene encodes CDR1 MNHEY and CDR2 SVGAGI. V gave up 6 bases and J gave up 6 bases, with 17 bases separating them. The CDR3 runs to 14 residues. Source study methods: Reference gene primer amplification in the assay estimated nucleated cell counts. Method: immunoSEQ multiplex PCR; TCRdb's copy keeps in-frame clones and lacks some. That table supplies the V and J calls and clone size; D and trimming were determined from the DNA. The table has hundreds of thousands of clones, about nine tenths seen once. The sample was peripheral blood. V and J are TRBV6-5 and TRBJ1-2, with a possible D match to TRBD1 (5 bases). The sequence was obtained from a woman aged 25-40 years with active or convalescent COVID-19. The CDR3, as DNA: TGTGCCAGCAGCCCAAGCGGGGGGTATAATGGCTACACCTTC. This codes for CASSPSGGYNGYTF.